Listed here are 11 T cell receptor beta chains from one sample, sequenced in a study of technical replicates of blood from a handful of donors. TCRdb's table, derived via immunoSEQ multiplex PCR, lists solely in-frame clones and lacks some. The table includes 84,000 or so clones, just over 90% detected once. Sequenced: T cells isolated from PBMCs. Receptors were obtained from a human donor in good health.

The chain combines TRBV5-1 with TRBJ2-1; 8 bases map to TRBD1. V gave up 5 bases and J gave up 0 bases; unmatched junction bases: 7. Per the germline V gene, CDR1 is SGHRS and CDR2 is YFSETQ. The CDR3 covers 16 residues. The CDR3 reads CASSGGTGSSYNEQFF. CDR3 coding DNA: TGCGCCAGCAGTGGAGGGACAGGAAGCTCCTACAATGAGCAGTTCTTC.

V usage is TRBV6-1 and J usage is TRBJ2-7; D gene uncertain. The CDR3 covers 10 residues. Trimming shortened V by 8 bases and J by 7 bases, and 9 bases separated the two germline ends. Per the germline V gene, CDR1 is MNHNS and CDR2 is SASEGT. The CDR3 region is CASSFLEQYF. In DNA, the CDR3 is TGTGCCAGCTCTTTTTTGGAGCAGTACTTC.

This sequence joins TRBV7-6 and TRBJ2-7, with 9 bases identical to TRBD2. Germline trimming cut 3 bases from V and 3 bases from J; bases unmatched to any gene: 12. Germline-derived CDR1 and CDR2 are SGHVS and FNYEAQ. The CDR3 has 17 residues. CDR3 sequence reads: CASSLGLREGLYYEQYF. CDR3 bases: TGTGCCAGCAGCTTGGGGCTGCGGGAGGGCCTATACTACGAGCAGTACTTC.

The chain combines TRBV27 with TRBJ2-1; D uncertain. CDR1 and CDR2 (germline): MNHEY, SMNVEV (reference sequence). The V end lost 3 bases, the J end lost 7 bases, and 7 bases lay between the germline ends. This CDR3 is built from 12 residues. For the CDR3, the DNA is TGTGCCAGCAGTTTCTCCGGGAATGAGCAGTTCTTC. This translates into CASSFSGNEQFF.

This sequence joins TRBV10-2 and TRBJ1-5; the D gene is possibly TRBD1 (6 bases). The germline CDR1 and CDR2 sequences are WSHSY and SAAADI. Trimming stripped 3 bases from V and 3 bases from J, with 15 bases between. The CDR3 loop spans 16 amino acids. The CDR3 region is CASSDTGTLLNQPQHF. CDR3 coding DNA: TGCGCCAGCAGTGATACCGGGACACTACTCAATCAGCCCCAGCATTTT.

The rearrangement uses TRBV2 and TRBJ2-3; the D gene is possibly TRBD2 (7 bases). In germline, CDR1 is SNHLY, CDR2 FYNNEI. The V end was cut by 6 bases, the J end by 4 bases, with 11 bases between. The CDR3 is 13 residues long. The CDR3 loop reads CASRGGVSDTQYF. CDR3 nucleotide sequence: TGTGCCAGCAGAGGGGGGGTCTCAGATACGCAGTATTTT. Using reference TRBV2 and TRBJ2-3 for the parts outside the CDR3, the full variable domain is EPEVTQTPSHQVTQMGQEVILRCVPISNHLYFYWYRQILGQKVEFLVSFYNNEISEKSEIFDDQFSVERPDGSNFTLKIRSTKLEDSAMYFCASRGGVSDTQYFGPGTRLTVL.

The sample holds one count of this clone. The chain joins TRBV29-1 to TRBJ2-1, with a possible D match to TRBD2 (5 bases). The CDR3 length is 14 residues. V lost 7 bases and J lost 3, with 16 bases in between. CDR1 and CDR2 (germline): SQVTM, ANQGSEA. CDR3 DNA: TGCAGCGGTTCGAAAGTACGGGGCTACAATGAGCAGTTCTTC. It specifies CSGSKVRGYNEQFF.

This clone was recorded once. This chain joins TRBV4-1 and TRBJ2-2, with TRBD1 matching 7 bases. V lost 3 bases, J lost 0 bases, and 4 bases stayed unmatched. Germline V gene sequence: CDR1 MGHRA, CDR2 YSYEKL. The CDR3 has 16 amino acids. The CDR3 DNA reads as TGCGCCAGCAGCCAGGCCGGGACAGCGAACACCGGGGAGCTGTTTTTT. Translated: CASSQAGTANTGELFF.

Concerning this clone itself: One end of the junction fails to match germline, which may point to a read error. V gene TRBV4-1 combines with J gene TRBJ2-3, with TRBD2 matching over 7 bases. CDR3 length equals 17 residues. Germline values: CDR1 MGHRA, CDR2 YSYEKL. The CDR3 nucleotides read TGCGCCAGCAGCAAAGAACCTAGCGGCACTAGCACAGATACGCAGTATTTT. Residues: CASSKEPSGTSTDTQYF.

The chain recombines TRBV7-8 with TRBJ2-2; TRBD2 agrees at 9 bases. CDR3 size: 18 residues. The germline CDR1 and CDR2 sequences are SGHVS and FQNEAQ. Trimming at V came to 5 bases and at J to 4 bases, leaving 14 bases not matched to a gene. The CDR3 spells CASSQPILAGASTGELFF. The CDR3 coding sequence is TGTGCCAGCAGCCAACCGATTTTAGCGGGAGCCTCCACCGGGGAGCTGTTTTTT.

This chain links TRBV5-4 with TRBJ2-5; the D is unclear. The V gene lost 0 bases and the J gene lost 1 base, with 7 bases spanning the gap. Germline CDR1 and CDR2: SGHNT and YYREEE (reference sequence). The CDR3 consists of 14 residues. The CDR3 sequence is CASSLDDFQETQYF. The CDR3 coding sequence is TGTGCCAGCAGCTTGGATGACTTCCAAGAGACCCAGTACTTC.